This T cell receptor (beta chain) was obtained from a study of molecular identifiers for immune sequencing clone quantification. The V gene lost 6 bases and the J gene lost 5 bases, with 19 bases spanning the gap. The CDR3 loop spans 16 amino acids. TCRdb reprocessed the PCR reads via MiXCR and lists one record per CDR3 protein. The sample shows some 320,000 distinct CDR3 sequences, about a quarter of them seen only once. Material: naive CD8+ T cells from blood, with Jurkat cell RNA spiked in. The subset was: FACS-sorted CD8+CD4-CCR7+CD45RA+ naive T cells. The sequence came from a human donor in good health. Some libraries in this study had Jurkat cell RNA spiked in. The chain carries TRBV23-1 and TRBJ2-2, with D possibly TRBD1 on 5 matching bases. TRBV23-1 is an open reading frame whose function is uncertain. CDR3 region: CASSSLARVETGELFF. DNA for the CDR3: TGCGCCAGCAGCTCCCTCGCCAGGGTTGAGACCGGGGAGCTGTTTTTT.